Presented here are 19 T cell receptor beta chains from one specimen sequenced in a study of CD4 T cells in relation to SARS-CoV-2 and coronaviruses. Before the COVID-19 pandemic, during about 2011-2019, CD4+ T cells were taken from unexposed donors. Using immunoSEQ multiplex PCR, the repertoire was profiled, and TCRdb retains in-frame clones only, with some absent. The sample holds about 59,000 clones, more than 80% seen once. The sequencing input was memory CD4+ T cells from PBMCs. The receptors originated from a human donor in good health.

Details on this clone: Germline and junction disagree at one end, which may indicate a read error. The chain employs TRBV5-1 and TRBJ2-5, with 9 bases lining up with TRBD2. Germline CDR1 is SGHRS and CDR2 is YFSETQ. The CDR3 loop spans 14 amino acids. The CDR3 sequence: CASSLLSASSGVNF. CDR3 nucleotide sequence: TGCGCCAGCAGCTTACTGTCTGCATCTAGCGGGGTGAACTTC. Variable domain in full (rest from reference TRBV5-1 and TRBJ2-5): KAGVTQTPRYLIKTRGQQVTLSCSPISGHRSVSWYQQTPGQGLQFLFEYFSETQRNKGNFPGRFSGRQFSNSRSEMNVSTLELGDSALYLCASSLLSASSGVNFGPGTRLLVL.

The V call is TRBV5-4, the J call TRBJ1-2; tentatively, D is TRBD1 (5 bases). Germline V CDR1 and CDR2: SGHNT, YYREEE (reference sequence). Trimming stripped 4 bases from V and 7 bases from J, with 14 bases between. The length of the CDR3 is 13 residues. CDR3 loop: CASSPWDGGGYTF. As DNA, the CDR3 is TGTGCCAGCAGCCCCTGGGACGGCGGTGGCTACACCTTC.

Comments on this clone: This CDR3 is also generated by other DNA sequences in the sample. The V and J genes are TRBV12-3 or TRBV12-4 and TRBJ1-1, with D possibly matching TRBD1 (6 bases). The CDR3 runs 13 residues. V lost 1 base, J lost 4 bases, and 7 bases lay in between. CDR3 DNA: TGTGCCAGCAGTTTAGGCAGGGGCACTGAAGCTTTCTTT. Translated: CASSLGRGTEAFF.

This chain links TRBV4-1 with TRBJ2-6; D might be TRBD1 (6 bases). CDR1 and CDR2 from the germline V gene are MGHRA and YSYEKL. This CDR3 is built from 18 residues. The ends were cut back, 4 bases at V and 0 bases at J, with 16 bases in the middle. The CDR3 region is CASSRNRDASSGANVLTF. The CDR3, as DNA: TGCGCCAGCAGCCGAAACAGGGACGCTAGCTCTGGGGCCAACGTCCTGACTTTC.

This sequence joins TRBV18 and TRBJ1-1; D may be TRBD1 (6 bases). Germline lookup yields CDR1 KGHSH and CDR2 LQKENI. The V end lost 4 bases, the J end lost 7 bases, and 16 bases lay between the germline ends. The CDR3 has 14 amino acids. This CDR3 is CASSLSQGLDEAFF. CDR3 in DNA: TGTGCCAGCTCACTGTCGCAGGGGCTCGATGAAGCTTTCTTT. Filled out from reference TRBV18 and TRBJ1-1, the complete variable domain reads NAGVMQNPRHLVRRRGQEARLRCSPMKGHSHVYWYRQLPEEGLKFMVYLQKENIIDESGMPKERFSAEFPKEGPSILRIQQVVRGDSAAYFCASSLSQGLDEAFFGQGTRLTVV.

V usage is TRBV6-5 and J usage is TRBJ1-4; no clear D gene. The CDR3 sequence is 14 residues long. Per germline, CDR1 MNHEY and CDR2 SVGAGI. V was shortened by 2 bases and J by 6 bases, with 10 bases between the two germline ends. The CDR3 coding sequence is TGTGCCAGCAGTTACAGGGTACGTGATGAAAAACTGTTTTTT. Translation gives CASSYRVRDEKLFF.

The genes are TRBV5-1 and TRBJ1-1; 9 positions match TRBD1. The CDR3 has 15 amino acids. CDR1 and CDR2 from the germline V gene are SGHRS and YFSETQ. The V and J ends lost 2 bases and 4 bases, in that order; junction bases with no gene match: 6. CDR3: CASSFRGTGTTEAFF. The CDR3 DNA is TGCGCCAGCAGCTTCCGAGGGACAGGGACCACTGAAGCTTTCTTT.

V gene TRBV13 combines with J gene TRBJ1-4; D is perhaps TRBD1 (5 bases). Trimming removed 5 bases at V and 0 bases at J, with 10 bases between. CDR1 and CDR2 (germline): PRHDT, FYEKMQ (reference sequence). The CDR3 is 15 residues long. In nucleotides, the CDR3 is TGTGCCAGCAGCATCGGACATACAACTAATGAAAAACTGTTTTTT. It encodes CASSIGHTTNEKLFF.

The count of this clone is one. The V and J genes are TRBV6-5 and TRBJ1-6; D perhaps matches TRBD1 (5 bases). CDR3 length equals 13 residues. V was cut by 8 bases and J by 7 bases, with 12 bases left in between. The V gene's germline CDR1 is MNHEY and CDR2 SVGAGI. The CDR3: CASSRVGNSPLHF. CDR3 nucleotides: TGTGCCAGCTCCAGGGTGGGGAATTCACCCCTCCACTTT.

The chain uses TRBV18 and TRBJ1-1; D not certain. The CDR3 consists of 15 residues. CDR1 is KGHSH and CDR2 is LQKENI in the germline V gene. Trimming removed 2 bases at V and 1 base at J, with 11 bases between. CDR3 bases: TGTGCCAGCTCACCAGAAGAGTGGAGGAACACTGAAGCTTTCTTT. The encoded protein is CASSPEEWRNTEAFF.

The chain joins TRBV19 to TRBJ1-5, with D perhaps TRBD1 (6 bases). Trimming took off 4 bases at V and 3 bases at J, with 13 bases between the two ends. Germline loops: CDR1 LNHDA, CDR2 SQIVND (reference sequence). The CDR3 spans 15 residues. CDR3 bases: TGTGCCAGTAGTACGGGGGCAGGGGCCAATCAGCCCCAGCATTTT. This encodes CASSTGAGANQPQHF.

The genes are TRBV27 and TRBJ2-1, with 15 positions matching TRBD2. J lost 7 bases, V lost 2 bases, and 3 bases had no gene match. The length of the CDR3 is 16 residues. CDR1 and CDR2 (germline): MNHEY, SMNVEV (reference sequence). As DNA, the CDR3 is TGTGCCAGCAGTTTACATGGGACTAGCGGGAGGAATGAGCAGTTCTTC. Its translation: CASSLHGTSGRNEQFF.

This chain joins TRBV18 and TRBJ2-7; D is ambiguous. Per the germline V gene, CDR1 is KGHSH and CDR2 is LQKENI. This CDR3 has 12 residues. Between the trimmed V and J ends, which lost 4 bases and 7 bases, there was a span of 11 bases. CDR3 in DNA: TGTGCCAGCTCACAAGACATGTGGGAGCAGTACTTC. This sequence encodes CASSQDMWEQYF.

This chain joins TRBV12-3 or TRBV12-4 and TRBJ2-7, with TRBD1 as a possible D gene (6 bases). Trimming took 3 bases from V and 3 from J, leaving 9 bases between them. CDR3 length: 13 residues. The CDR3 DNA reads as TGTGCCAGCAGTTTCCAGGGGATCTACGAGCAGTACTTC. Its translation is CASSFQGIYEQYF.

The chain is built from TRBV3-1 (or the pseudogene TRBV3-2) and TRBJ1-5; 9 nucleotides align to TRBD1. Germline CDR1 LGHDT, CDR2 YNNKEL (reference sequence). This CDR3 is 14 amino acids long. V was clipped by 6 bases and J by 2 bases; unmatched bases: 2. CDR3 sequence: CASSYRGRNQPQHF. The CDR3, as DNA: TGTGCCAGCAGTTACAGGGGGCGCAATCAGCCCCAGCATTTT.

A single count supports this clone. The chain employs TRBV6-5 and TRBJ1-3, with TRBD1 as a possible D gene (6 bases). V lost 6 bases to trimming and J lost 0 bases, with 9 bases between them. Germline loops: CDR1 MNHEY, CDR2 SVGAGI. The CDR3 sequence is 14 residues long. CDR3 residues: CASSLGGSGNTIYF. CDR3 coding DNA: TGTGCCAGCAGCCTAGGGGGCTCTGGAAACACCATATATTTT.

The chain uses TRBV10-1 and TRBJ2-5; perhaps TRBD1 as D (5 bases). The CDR3 length is 14 residues. The germline V and J ends were trimmed by 2 bases and 3 bases, with 10 bases remaining between them. The germline V gene has CDR1 WNHNN and CDR2 SYGVQD (reference sequence). As DNA, the CDR3 is TGCGCCAGCAGTGAGATGGGCAGGGAAGAGACCCAGTACTTC. Amino acids: CASSEMGREETQYF.

This clone was recorded only once. The V gene is TRBV6-6, the J gene TRBJ1-3; D perhaps matches TRBD1 (6 bases). The CDR3 covers 16 residues. Trimming removed 6 bases from V and 0 bases from J, with 15 bases in between. CDR1 MNHNY and CDR2 SVGAGI come from the germline V gene (reference sequence). DNA of the CDR3: TGTGCCAGCAGCGAGAACCCGACAGGCTCTGGAAACACCATATATTTT. This codes for CASSENPTGSGNTIYF.

The chain uses TRBV6-1 and TRBJ1-5; 9 positions match TRBD1. This CDR3 spans 15 amino acids. Trimming took 3 bases from V and 6 from J; bases not matched to a gene: 6. Germline CDR1 and CDR2: MNHNS and SASEGT. This chain's CDR3 is CASSDGQGITQPQHF. CDR3 in DNA: TGTGCCAGCAGTGACGGACAGGGGATTACTCAGCCCCAGCATTTT.